The T cell receptor beta chain described here comes from a study of T-cell reconstitution after alpha-beta-depleted transplantation in children. Study-wide results and caveats: It was surviving recipient T cells and thymic progenitors that gave some patients high TCRbeta diversity at day 60. As was reported, about two months after transplant, alpha-beta T cells came from several hundred expanded graft clones. Newly produced T cells mostly accounted for T-cell counts and diversity one year post-transplant.

The authors prepared the TCRbeta library with unique molecular identifiers. MiXCR, run by TCRdb on the PCR reads, gives a single entry per CDR3 protein. The sample yields around 440,000 distinct CDR3 sequences, about 10% seen once. This clonotype was detected many times. Its antigen is not known. The starting material was PBMCs, obtained before TCRalphabeta/CD19-depleted stem cell transplant. The origin of this receptor is a child between 2 and 9 years old with inherited bone marrow failure, due to receive a stem cell transplant.

For the CDR3, the DNA is TGCGCCAGCAAGAGCGCTAGCGGGCGCAATGAGCAGTTCTTC. Amino acid sequence: CASKSASGRNEQFF. The genes are TRBV23-1 and TRBJ2-1, with 8 bases fitting TRBD2. TRBV23-1 is marked as an open reading frame, function uncertain. V lost 7 bases to trimming and J lost 6 bases; unmatched junction nucleotides: 8. This CDR3 region has 14 residues.